This entry lists 21 T cell receptor beta chains sequenced from one sample in a study of regulatory T cells in long-lasting Graves disease. Investigators prepared the TCR beta libraries by applying iRepertoire HTBI primers and Arm-PCR of CDR3 regions. One entry per CDR3 protein, called by TCRdb with MiXCR from the multiplex PCR reads. The sample includes 400,000 to 500,000 distinct CDR3 sequences, roughly 15% of them seen just once. This sample's time point: newly diagnosed GD, antithyroid drugs for less than 3 months. Preparation of the TCR library used RNA extracted from PBMCs. The data were also submitted as part of a second study, on T cells in Graves' hyperthyroidism and ophthalmopathy.

Sequences were derived from peripheral blood mononuclear cells (PBMCs), sampled at new diagnosis, from a patient treated with antithyroid drugs. The receptor source for this set is a middle-aged woman with Graves disease.

This clonotype was observed at least ten times. V is TRBV5-4 and J is TRBJ2-5; 9 nucleotides align to TRBD2. Germline V gene data show CDR1 as SGHNT and CDR2 as YYREEE (reference sequence). Trimming cost V 1 base and J 2 bases; bases outside gene matches: 3. This CDR3 is built from 15 residues. The DNA of the CDR3 is TGTGCCAGCAGCTTGCCTAGCGGGAATCAAGAGACCCAGTACTTC. Its protein is CASSLPSGNQETQYF.

The table lists this clonotype with a few counts. CDR3 residues: CASSPRDASSYNSPLHF. The CDR3 coding sequence is TGTGCCAGCAGCCCTCGGGACGCGAGCTCCTATAATTCACCCCTCCACTTT. This chain connects TRBV7-9 to TRBJ1-6; D is perhaps TRBD1 (5 bases). The V end lost 5 bases, the J end lost 0 bases, and 14 bases lay between the germline ends. Germline V gives CDR1 SEHNR, CDR2 FQNEAQ (reference sequence). The CDR3 runs to 17 residues.

Comment on this clonotype: A single base separates this from a much larger clone, so it may be a read error. The chain employs TRBV7-8 and TRBJ2-3; the match to TRBD1 covers 7 bases. This CDR3 has 14 residues. From germline, CDR1 is SGHVS and CDR2 FQNEAQ. CDR3 region: CASSLAARTGTQYF. CDR3 nucleotide sequence: TGTGCCAGCAGCTTAGCTGCCCGGACAGGTACGCAGTATTTT.

The V and J genes are TRBV19 and TRBJ1-5, with TRBD1 identical over 9 bases. Germline loops: CDR1 LNHDA, CDR2 SQIVND (reference sequence). V shed 5 bases and J 5 bases; nucleotides not matched to a gene: 7. CDR3 length: 15 amino acids. CDR3 nucleotides: TGTGCCAGTAGTTTTGACAGGGGGTATCATCAGCCCCAGCATTTT. As protein: CASSFDRGYHQPQHF.

A word on this clonotype: A read error may be the cause here, since a much bigger clone is one base away. The rearrangement links TRBV5-6 to TRBJ2-1; perhaps TRBD2 as D (6 bases). V was cut by 3 bases and J by 9 bases, with 16 bases left in between. CDR3 length: 14 amino acids. Germline loops: CDR1 SGHDT, CDR2 YYEEEE. The CDR3 reads CASSSAQEGSEQFF. The CDR3 nucleotides read TGTGCCAGCAGCTCGGCCCAGGAGGGGAGTGAGCAGTTCTTC.

This clonotype was found many times. The CDR3 loop is CASSTSTGTGKDTQYF. For the CDR3, the DNA is TGTGCCAGCAGCACAAGTACCGGGACAGGGAAGGATACGCAGTATTTT. The genes are TRBV7-8 and TRBJ2-3; 9 nucleotides match TRBD1. Germline CDR1 and CDR2: SGHVS and FQNEAQ. Germline trimming cut 5 bases from V and 6 bases from J; bases unmatched to any gene: 12. This CDR3 spans 16 amino acids.

The table lists this clonotype with a few counts. The chain uses TRBV28 and TRBJ1-1; no firm D call. The CDR3 totals 13 residues. The germline V and J ends were trimmed by 7 bases and 5 bases, with 14 bases remaining between them. The germline V gene encodes CDR1 MDHEN and CDR2 SYDVKM. Written as DNA, the CDR3 is TGTGCCAGCATTACAACCGGGGTAACTGAAGCTTTCTTT. It yields the protein CASITTGVTEAFF.

This clonotype was seen more than once but under ten times. The chain couples TRBV6-1 to TRBJ1-2; no reliable D call. Germline assignment: CDR1 MNHNS and CDR2 SASEGT. The CDR3 runs 13 residues. The V and J ends lost 6 bases and 5 bases respectively, with 13 bases between them. The CDR3 reads CASSPDISYGYTF. As DNA, the CDR3 is TGTGCCAGCAGCCCTGACATTTCTTATGGCTACACCTTC.

This clonotype came up many times. The chain employs TRBV11-3 and TRBJ2-5, with 10 bases that match TRBD2. V was pared by 5 bases and J by 5 bases, with 8 bases of the junction left unmatched. Per the germline V gene, CDR1 is SGHNT and CDR2 is YENEEA. The CDR3 consists of 15 residues. The CDR3 DNA reads as TGTGCCAGCAGCCCCCAGTTAGCGGGAGGCGAGACCCAGTACTTC. Translation gives CASSPQLAGGETQYF.

This clonotype was seen a few times. CDR3 amino acids: CASSFGLQEDYGYTF. CDR3 sequence (DNA): TGTGCCAGCAGCTTCGGCTTGCAGGAGGACTATGGCTACACCTTC. The chain joins TRBV7-9 to TRBJ1-2; D ambiguous. The V gene's germline CDR1 is SEHNR and CDR2 FQNEAQ (reference sequence). Deletions cut 3 bases from V and 3 bases from J, with 14 bases between. CDR3 length: 15 amino acids.

The chain joins TRBV19 to TRBJ2-1; D not resolved. Germline V gene lookup returns CDR1 LNHDA and CDR2 SQIVND (reference sequence). V dropped 1 base and J dropped 0 bases, with 16 bases sitting between them. The CDR3 contains 18 residues. The CDR3 bases are TGTGCCAGTAGTATAGCCCCTGGTGTCTCGAGCTCCTACAATGAGCAGTTCTTC. This encodes CASSIAPGVSSSYNEQFF.

This clonotype was observed many times. The chain uses TRBV28 and TRBJ2-7, with 8 bases identical to TRBD1. The CDR3 has 14 residues. The V segment lost 5 bases and the J segment 1 base; nucleotides outside the gene matches: 4. CDR1 is MDHEN and CDR2 is SYDVKM in the germline V gene. CDR3 region: CASSPGQASYEQYF. CDR3 nucleotides: TGTGCCAGCAGTCCGGGACAGGCATCCTACGAGCAGTACTTC. The full variable domain, completed using reference TRBV28 and TRBJ2-7, is DVKVTQSSRYLVKRTGEKVFLECVQDMDHENMFWYRQDPGLGLRLIYFSYDVKMKEKGDIPEGYSVSREKKERFSLILESASTNQTSMYLCASSPGQASYEQYFGPGTRLTVT.

J is TRBJ2-1 and V is TRBV7-8; TRBD1 matches at 7 bases. Germline CDR1 SGHVS, CDR2 FQNEAQ. V lost 2 bases and J lost 4; bases outside the gene matches: 17. The CDR3 totals 19 residues. The CDR3 sequence: CASSLPGDVGRGKYNEQFF. In nucleotides, the CDR3 is TGTGCCAGCAGCTTACCCGGGGATGTGGGCAGGGGGAAATACAATGAGCAGTTCTTC.

This clonotype was detected many times. This rearrangement joins TRBV25-1 to TRBJ2-3, with D unresolved. With 2 bases removed from V and 0 bases from J, the gap between germline ends came to 9 bases. The CDR3 covers 15 residues. Germline V gives CDR1 MGHDK, CDR2 SYGVNS. The CDR3 is CASSEQASSTDTQYF. The CDR3 nucleotides are TGTGCCAGCAGTGAACAAGCTTCTAGCACAGATACGCAGTATTTT.

This clonotype was picked up many times. This chain links TRBV28 with TRBJ2-7; 10 bases fit TRBD2. V was pared by 6 bases and J by 2 bases, with 16 bases of the junction left unmatched. The CDR3 loop spans 18 amino acids. Germline loops: CDR1 MDHEN, CDR2 SYDVKM. The CDR3 is CASSPPGGSGRAAYEQYF. In DNA, the CDR3 is TGTGCCAGCAGCCCGCCTGGGGGAAGCGGGAGGGCCGCCTACGAGCAGTACTTC.

This clonotype has more than one count but fewer than ten. V usage is TRBV4-3 and J usage is TRBJ1-5; D gene uncertain. V lost 9 bases to trimming and J lost 3 bases, with 12 bases between them. Germline values: CDR1 LGHNA, CDR2 YSLEER. The CDR3 consists of 13 residues. The CDR3 DNA reads as TGCGCCAGTTCAAAGCAATTCAATCAGCCCCAGCATTTT. Translation gives CASSKQFNQPQHF.

In its sample, this clonotype was seen many times. The chain joins TRBV2 to TRBJ1-2; tentatively, D is TRBD1 (5 bases). The V end lost 2 bases, the J end lost 6 bases, and 16 bases lay between the germline ends. The CDR3 has 15 residues. The germline V gene encodes CDR1 SNHLY and CDR2 FYNNEI. For the CDR3, the DNA is TGTGCCAGCAGTGAATCGGGAGGGGTCACTGATGGCTACACCTTC. Its protein is CASSESGGVTDGYTF.

This clonotype was counted between two and nine times. The chain joins TRBV28 to TRBJ2-3; 9 bases are a match to TRBD2. With 6 bases clipped from V and 4 bases from J, the junction kept 8 bases outside the gene matches. The germline CDR1 and CDR2 sequences are MDHEN and SYDVKM. The length of the CDR3 is 15 residues. CDR3 region: CASSRSGRTADTQYF. DNA of the CDR3: TGTGCCAGCAGCCGGAGCGGGAGGACCGCAGATACGCAGTATTTT.

In regard to this clonotype: A far larger clone is one base from this, pointing to a likely read error. The rearrangement uses TRBV10-3 and TRBJ1-1; the D gene is possibly TRBD1 (6 bases). Trimming pared 5 bases from V and 1 base from J, leaving 11 bases between. This CDR3 region has 14 residues. Germline V gives CDR1 ENHRY, CDR2 SYGVKD. CDR3 DNA: TGTGCCATCAGTACCACGGGACAGAACACTGAAGCTTTCTTT. Amino acid sequence: CAISTTGQNTEAFF.

This clonotype was seen repeatedly, ten times or more. This chain joins TRBV18 and TRBJ1-6; weak D call: TRBD1 (6 bases). Germline V gene data show CDR1 as KGHSH and CDR2 as LQKENI. This CDR3 has 15 amino acids. Trimming removed 3 bases from V and 8 bases from J, with 14 bases in between. CDR3 sequence: CASSPTGNRDSPLHF. Written as DNA, the CDR3 is TGTGCCAGCTCACCCACAGGGAATAGAGATTCACCCCTCCACTTT.

This clonotype was seen only a few times. The genes are TRBV28 and TRBJ2-2; 7 nucleotides agree with TRBD2. CDR1 MDHEN and CDR2 SYDVKM come from the germline V gene. The CDR3 is 11 residues long. CDR3 sequence (DNA): TGTGCGGCGGGGGACACCGGGGAGCTGTTTTTT. Translated: CAAGDTGELFF.